This record looks at one T cell receptor (beta chain) sequence and its context. This sample was taken from a study of control samples from healthy donors and cancer patients. Profiled with immunoSEQ multiplex PCR; TCRdb holds only in-frame clones, not every one. The sample records around 95,000 clones, less than 90% being singletons. The CDR3 is 15 amino acids. Germline V gene sequence: CDR1 LNHDA, CDR2 SQIVND (reference sequence). The J segment lost 4 bases and the V segment lost 11 bases, leaving 15 bases of the junction unmatched. This clonotype originated in a woman in her forties or fifties in good health. The sample was blood. The chain is built from TRBV19 and TRBJ2-7; 9 nucleotides line up with TRBD1. The CDR3 loop reads CASRGTGGISYEQYF. CDR3 nucleotide sequence: TGTGCCTCCAGGGGTACAGGGGGCATTTCTTACGAGCAGTACTTC.